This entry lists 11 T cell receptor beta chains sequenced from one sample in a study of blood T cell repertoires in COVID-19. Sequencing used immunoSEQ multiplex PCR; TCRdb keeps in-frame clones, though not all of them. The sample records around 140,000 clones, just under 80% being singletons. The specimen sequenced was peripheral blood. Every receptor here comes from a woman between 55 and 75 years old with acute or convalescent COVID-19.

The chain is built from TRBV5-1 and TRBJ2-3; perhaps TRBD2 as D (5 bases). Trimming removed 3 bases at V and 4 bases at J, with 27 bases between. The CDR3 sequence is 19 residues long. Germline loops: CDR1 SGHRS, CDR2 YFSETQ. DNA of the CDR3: TGCGCCAGCAGCTGGGAGCGCCGGAAAGCCCTCATTCAATCAGATACGCAGTATTTT. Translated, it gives CASSWERRKALIQSDTQYF.

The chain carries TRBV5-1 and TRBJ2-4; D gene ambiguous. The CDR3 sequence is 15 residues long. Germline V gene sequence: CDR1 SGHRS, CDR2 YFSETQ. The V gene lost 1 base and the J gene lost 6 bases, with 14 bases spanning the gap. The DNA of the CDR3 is TGCGCCAGCAGCTTGTCGTCTACGGTTGGAAACATTCAGTACTTC. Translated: CASSLSSTVGNIQYF.

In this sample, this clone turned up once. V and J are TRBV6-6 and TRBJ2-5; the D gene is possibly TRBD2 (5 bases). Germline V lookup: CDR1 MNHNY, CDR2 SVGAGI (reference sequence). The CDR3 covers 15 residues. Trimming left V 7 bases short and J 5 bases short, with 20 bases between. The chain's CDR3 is CASTKVAGFGETQYF. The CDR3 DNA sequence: TGTGCCAGCACTAAGGTGGCGGGCTTCGGGGAGACCCAGTACTTC.

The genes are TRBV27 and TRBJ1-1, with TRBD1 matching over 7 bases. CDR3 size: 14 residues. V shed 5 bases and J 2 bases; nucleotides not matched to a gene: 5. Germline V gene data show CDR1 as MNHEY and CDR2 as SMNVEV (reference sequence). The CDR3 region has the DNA TGTGCCAGCAGTCCCCAGGGGGTTAACACTGAAGCTTTCTTT. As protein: CASSPQGVNTEAFF.

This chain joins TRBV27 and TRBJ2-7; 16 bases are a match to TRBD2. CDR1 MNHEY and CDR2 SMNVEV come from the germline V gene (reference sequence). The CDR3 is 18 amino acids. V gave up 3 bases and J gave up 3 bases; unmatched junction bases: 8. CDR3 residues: CASSLVGLAGGVVYEQYF. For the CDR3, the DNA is TGTGCCAGCAGTTTGGTGGGACTAGCGGGAGGGGTCGTCTACGAGCAGTACTTC.

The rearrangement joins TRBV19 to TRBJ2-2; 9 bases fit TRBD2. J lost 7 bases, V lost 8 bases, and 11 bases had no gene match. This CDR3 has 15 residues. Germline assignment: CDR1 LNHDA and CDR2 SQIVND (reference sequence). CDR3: CASLQGGRDGGELFF. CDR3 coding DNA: TGTGCCAGTCTCCAGGGCGGGAGGGATGGCGGGGAGCTGTTTTTT.

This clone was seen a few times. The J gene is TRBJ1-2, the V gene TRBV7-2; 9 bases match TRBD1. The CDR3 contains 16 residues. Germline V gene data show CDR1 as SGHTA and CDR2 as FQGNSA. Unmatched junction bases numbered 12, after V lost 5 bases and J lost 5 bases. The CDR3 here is CASSPTSGTGFYGYTF. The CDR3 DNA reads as TGTGCCAGCAGCCCCACCTCCGGGACAGGGTTTTATGGCTACACCTTC.

The CDR3 DNA reads TGCGCCAGCAGCTTGGGACAGAACACCGGGGAGCTGTTTTTT. Amino acid sequence: CASSLGQNTGELFF. The chain links TRBV5-1 to TRBJ2-2; D remains ambiguous. V was pared by 0 bases and J by 1 base, with 4 bases between. There are 14 residues in the CDR3. The V gene's germline CDR1 is SGHRS and CDR2 YFSETQ.

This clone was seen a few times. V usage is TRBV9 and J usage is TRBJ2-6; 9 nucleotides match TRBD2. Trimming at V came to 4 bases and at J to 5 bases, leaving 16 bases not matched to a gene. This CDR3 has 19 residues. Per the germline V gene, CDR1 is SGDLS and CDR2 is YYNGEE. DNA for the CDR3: TGTGCCAGCAGCACTAGACTAGCGGAAACCATCTCGTGGGCCAACGTCCTGACTTTC. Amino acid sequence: CASSTRLAETISWANVLTF.

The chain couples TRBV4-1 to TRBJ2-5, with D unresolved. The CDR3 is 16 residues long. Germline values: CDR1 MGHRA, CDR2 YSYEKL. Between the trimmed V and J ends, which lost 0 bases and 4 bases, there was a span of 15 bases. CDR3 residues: CASSQDQAALPETQYF. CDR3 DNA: TGCGCCAGCAGCCAAGATCAGGCAGCTCTGCCAGAGACCCAGTACTTC.

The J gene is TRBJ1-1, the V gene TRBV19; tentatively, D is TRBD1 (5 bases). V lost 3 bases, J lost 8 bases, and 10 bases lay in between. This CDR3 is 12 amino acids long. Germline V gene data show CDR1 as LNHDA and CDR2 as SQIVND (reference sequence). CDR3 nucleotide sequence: TGTGCCAGTAGTATTATGGGACTAGAAGCTTTCTTT. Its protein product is CASSIMGLEAFF.